This TCR beta chain was recovered during a study of blood T cells in healthy people across ages. Study-wide results and limits: TCR beta diversity correlated strongly with naive T cell percentage.

The germline V gene has CDR1 MNHEY and CDR2 SVGAGI. This CDR3 contains 15 residues. V lost 2 bases and J lost 5; bases outside the gene matches: 4. This clonotype was picked up a small number of times. Its antigen is not known. A second PCR of about 7 to 11 cycles used a sample-barcoded 5' primer and a J-beta primer mix. A template-switch adaptor that had 12 random nucleotides put a tag on each cDNA molecule. TCRdb independently ran MiXCR on the 5' RACE reads; one entry per CDR3 protein. This table has approximately 780,000 distinct CDR3 sequences, around a quarter appearing once. This sample also appeared in a second study, on T cells of mothers and their children. That source reports: The authors detected no persistent microchimeric T cell clones.

V gene TRBV6-5 combines with J gene TRBJ2-2, with TRBD1 matching over 8 bases. This TCR was sampled from a boy between 10 and 17 years old in good health. The sample taken for sequencing was blood. CDR3 region: CASSYRDRSTGELFF. The CDR3, as DNA: TGTGCCAGCAGTTACAGGGACAGGTCAACCGGGGAGCTGTTTTTT.